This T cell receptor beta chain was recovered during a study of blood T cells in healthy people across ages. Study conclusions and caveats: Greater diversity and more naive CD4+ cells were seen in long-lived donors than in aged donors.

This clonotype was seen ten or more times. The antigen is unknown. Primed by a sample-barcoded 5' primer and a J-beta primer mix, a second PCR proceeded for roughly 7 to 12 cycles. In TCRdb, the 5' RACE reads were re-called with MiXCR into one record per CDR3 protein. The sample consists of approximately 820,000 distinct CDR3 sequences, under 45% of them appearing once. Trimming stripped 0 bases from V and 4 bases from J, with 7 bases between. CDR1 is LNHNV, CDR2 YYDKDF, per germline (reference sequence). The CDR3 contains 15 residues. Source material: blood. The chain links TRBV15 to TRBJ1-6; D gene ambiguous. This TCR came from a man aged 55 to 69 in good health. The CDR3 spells CATSRDKGYNSPLHF. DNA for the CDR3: TGTGCCACCAGCAGAGATAAGGGATATAATTCACCCCTCCACTTT.